The 5 T cell receptor beta chains given below trace back to one sample, sequenced in a study of T cells in Graves' hyperthyroidism and ophthalmopathy (dated by TCRdb to between 2018 and 2021). Preparation of the library involved multiplex PCR. The sequencer listed for this sample is Illumina HiSeq 2000. TCR beta CDR3 regions were amplified from RNA transcripts. The first round of RT-PCR for the TCR CDR3 was performed with the HTBI primer set and the Qiagen OneStep RT-PCR kit. In-frame beta chains were kept once TCRdb had trimmed the public reads at Q25 with fastp and called clones with MiXCR. Each entry is one CDR3 protein sequence, shown with its most common DNA and genes. The sample table holds around 250,000 distinct CDR3 sequences, of which 13% to 15% were seen once. The top ten constitute 13% of the sample. Material for sequencing was blood. All receptors come from a middle-aged woman with Graves' hyperthyroidism that later progressed to Graves' ophthalmopathy.

The sample holds a few counts of this clonotype. The chain links TRBV28 to TRBJ1-2, with D tentatively TRBD1 (5 bases). The CDR3 has 14 residues. The V gene lost 5 bases and the J gene lost 1 base, with 11 bases spanning the gap. The germline gives CDR1 MDHEN, CDR2 SYDVKM. As DNA, the CDR3 is TGTGCCAGCAGTCGCGGGGGGGTTAACTATGGCTACACCTTC. This gives the protein CASSRGGVNYGYTF.

The chain combines TRBV28 with TRBJ2-7; D may be TRBD1 (6 bases). Germline CDR1 MDHEN, CDR2 SYDVKM. This CDR3 contains 13 residues. The germline V and J ends were trimmed by 4 bases and 4 bases, with 11 bases remaining between them. CDR3 loop: CASSSHRAYEQYF. Here the CDR3 DNA reads TGTGCCAGCAGTTCTCACAGGGCGTACGAGCAGTACTTC.

This clonotype was found many times. CDR3 bases: TGTGCCAGCAGCTTTCCATCGGGACTAGCGGGAGAAGAGACCCAGTACTTC. As protein: CASSFPSGLAGEETQYF. The V gene is TRBV7-9, the J gene TRBJ2-5; 14 bases fit TRBD2. The CDR3 is 17 amino acids. Trimming took 3 bases from V and 3 from J; bases not matched to a gene: 6. The germline V gene encodes CDR1 SEHNR and CDR2 FQNEAQ (reference sequence). Together with reference TRBV7-9 and TRBJ2-5, the CDR3 gives the full variable domain: DTGVSQNPRHKITKRGQNVTFRCDPISEHNRLYWYRQTLGQGPEFLTYFQNEAQLEKSRLLSDRFSAERPKGSFSTLEIQRTEQGDSAMYLCASSFPSGLAGEETQYFGPGTRLLVL.

In this sample, this clonotype turned up many times. V and J are TRBV27 and TRBJ2-1; D is uncertain. Germline CDR1 is MNHEY and CDR2 is SMNVEV (reference sequence). This CDR3 spans 13 amino acids. The V and J ends lost 4 bases and 5 bases respectively, with 9 bases between them. CDR3 bases: TGTGCCAGCAGTTACGACGGAAACAATGAGCAGTTCTTC. It translates to CASSYDGNNEQFF.

This clonotype was seen repeatedly, ten times or more. The chain has TRBV28 and TRBJ2-3; TRBD2 matches 9 bases. The CDR3 is made up of 16 amino acids. V trimming: 10 bases; J trimming: 4 bases; junction bases outside the gene matches: 15. Per the germline V gene, CDR1 is MDHEN and CDR2 is SYDVKM. CDR3 nucleotides: TGTGCCACCGCTAGGAGTAGCGGGAGTTGGTCAGATACGCAGTATTTT. Residues: CATARSSGSWSDTQYF.